The clone carrying this T cell receptor (beta chain) occurred once. No antigen is known for it. This CDR3 is 17 amino acids long. The germline V gene has CDR1 SGHAT and CDR2 FQNNGV. Trimming stripped 1 base from V and 3 bases from J, with 19 bases between. These data come from a study of shared clonotypes between healthy human individuals. Libraries were prepared by immunoSEQ multiplex PCR; TCRdb keeps only in-frame clonotypes and omits some of them. The table includes 2.5 million or so clones, around 90% detected once. Study-level points and caveats: Sharing across four donors was seen in around 5% of naive CD4 clonotypes.

The TCR sequence derives from a man aged 18 to 29 in good health. The chain employs TRBV11-2 and TRBJ2-7, with D unresolved. The specimen sequenced was naive CD4+ T cells sorted from blood. Subset: CD45RA+ positively selected. CDR3 sequence reads: CASSLATGRAALYEQYF. The CDR3 DNA follows: TGTGCCAGCAGCTTAGCTACTGGTCGGGCGGCTCTCTACGAGCAGTACTTC.